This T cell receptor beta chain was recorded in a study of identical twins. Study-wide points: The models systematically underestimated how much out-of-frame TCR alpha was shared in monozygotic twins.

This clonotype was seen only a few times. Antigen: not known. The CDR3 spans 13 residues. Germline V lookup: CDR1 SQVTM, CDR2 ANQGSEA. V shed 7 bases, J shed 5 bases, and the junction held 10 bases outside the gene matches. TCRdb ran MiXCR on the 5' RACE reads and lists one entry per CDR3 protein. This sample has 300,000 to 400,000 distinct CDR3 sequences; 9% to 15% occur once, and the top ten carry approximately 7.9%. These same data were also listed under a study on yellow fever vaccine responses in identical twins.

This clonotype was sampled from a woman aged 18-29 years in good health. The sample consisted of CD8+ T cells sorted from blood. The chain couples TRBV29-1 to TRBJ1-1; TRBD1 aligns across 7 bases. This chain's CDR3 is CSGRDRRGTEAFF. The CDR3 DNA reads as TGCAGCGGTCGGGACAGAAGAGGAACTGAAGCTTTCTTT.